This T cell receptor (beta chain) was identified during a study of CD8+CD57+ T cells in acquired aplastic anemia. Study findings and constraints: The study identified almost 30 CD8+ CDR3 sequences shared by patients and controls.

According to the study, genomic DNA was the template for TCR beta VDJ and CDR3 profiling. TCRdb reprocessed the reads via MiXCR and lists one record per CDR3 protein. This sample has approximately 220,000 distinct CDR3 sequences, with around 46% found just once. All patients picked for sequencing had shown, by flow cytometry, an expansion of CD8+CD57+ cells. CDR3 length equals 16 residues. Germline values: CDR1 GTSNPN, CDR2 SVGIG (reference sequence). Notes on this clonotype: Its target is not known. One end of the junction is discordant with germline, which a read error may explain.

V and J are TRBV30 and TRBJ1-6; D unresolved. This clonotype was sampled from a human donor with aplastic anemia. The sequencing sample was made of sorted CD4+, CD8+, or CD8+CD57+ T cells (not recorded which) from PBMCs. Written as DNA, the CDR3 is TGTGCCTGGAGTGTATTGCGAAAGTACGATAATCCACCCCTCCACTTT. Protein product: CAWSVLRKYDNPPLHF.